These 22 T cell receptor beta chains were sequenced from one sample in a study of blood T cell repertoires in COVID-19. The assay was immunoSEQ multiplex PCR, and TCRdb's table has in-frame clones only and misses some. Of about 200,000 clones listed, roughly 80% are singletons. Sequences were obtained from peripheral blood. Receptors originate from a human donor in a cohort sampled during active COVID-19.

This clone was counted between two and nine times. The CDR3 DNA sequence: TGTGCCAGCAGCCTGGACACCCTCGATCAGCCCCAGCATTTT. Protein product: CASSLDTLDQPQHF. The rearrangement links TRBV28 to TRBJ1-5; a weak D match, TRBD1 (5 bases). Germline CDR1 is MDHEN and CDR2 is SYDVKM. Trimming shortened V by 6 bases and J by 5 bases, and 14 bases separated the two germline ends. The CDR3 loop spans 14 amino acids.

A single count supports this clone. The CDR3 DNA sequence: TGTGCCAGCAGTTTAGCGATTACTAGGTTTTCACAATACCAAGAGACCCAGTACTTC. The encoded protein is CASSLAITRFSQYQETQYF. The gene calls are TRBV6-2 or TRBV6-3 and TRBJ2-5, with a weak D call TRBD2 (5 bases). The CDR3 extends over 19 amino acids. With 4 bases removed from V and 0 bases from J, the gap between germline ends came to 24 bases. From germline, CDR1 is MNHEY and CDR2 SVGEGT.

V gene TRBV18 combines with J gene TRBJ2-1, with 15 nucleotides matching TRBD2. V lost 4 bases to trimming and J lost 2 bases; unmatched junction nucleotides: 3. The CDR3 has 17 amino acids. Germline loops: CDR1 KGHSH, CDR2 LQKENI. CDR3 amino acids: CASSLGLAGGPYNEQFF. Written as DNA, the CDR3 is TGTGCCAGCTCACTGGGACTAGCGGGAGGCCCCTACAATGAGCAGTTCTTC.

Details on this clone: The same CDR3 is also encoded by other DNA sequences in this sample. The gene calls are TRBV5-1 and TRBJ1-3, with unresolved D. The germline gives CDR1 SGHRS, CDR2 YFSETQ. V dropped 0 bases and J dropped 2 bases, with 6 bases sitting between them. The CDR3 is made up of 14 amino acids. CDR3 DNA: TGCGCCAGCAGCTTGGGGCAGGCTGGAAACACCATATATTTT. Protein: CASSLGQAGNTIYF.

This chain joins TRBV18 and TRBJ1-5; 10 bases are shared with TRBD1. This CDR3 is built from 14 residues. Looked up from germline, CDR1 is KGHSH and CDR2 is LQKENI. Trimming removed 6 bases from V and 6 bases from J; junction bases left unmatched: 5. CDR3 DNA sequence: TGTGCCAGCTCGCTGGACAGGGGGGCTCAGCCCCAGCATTTT. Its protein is CASSLDRGAQPQHF.

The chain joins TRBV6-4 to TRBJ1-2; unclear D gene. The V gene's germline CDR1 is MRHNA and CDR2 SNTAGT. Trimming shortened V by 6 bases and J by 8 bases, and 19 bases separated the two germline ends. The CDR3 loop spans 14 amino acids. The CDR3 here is CASSASDTSGGYTF. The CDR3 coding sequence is TGTGCCAGCAGCGCCTCTGATACCTCCGGGGGCTACACCTTC.

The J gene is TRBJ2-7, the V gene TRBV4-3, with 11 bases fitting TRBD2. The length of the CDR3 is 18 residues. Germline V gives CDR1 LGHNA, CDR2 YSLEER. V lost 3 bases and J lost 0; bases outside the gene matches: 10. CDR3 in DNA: TGCGCCAGCAGCCAGGCCGACAGACTAGCGGGACCCTCCTACGAGCAGTACTTC. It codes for CASSQADRLAGPSYEQYF.

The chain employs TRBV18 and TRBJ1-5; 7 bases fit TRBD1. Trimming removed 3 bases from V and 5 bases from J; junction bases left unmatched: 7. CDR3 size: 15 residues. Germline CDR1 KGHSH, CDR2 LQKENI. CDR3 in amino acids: CASSPRDSRDQPQHF. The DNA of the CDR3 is TGTGCCAGCTCACCTAGGGACAGTAGAGATCAGCCCCAGCATTTT.

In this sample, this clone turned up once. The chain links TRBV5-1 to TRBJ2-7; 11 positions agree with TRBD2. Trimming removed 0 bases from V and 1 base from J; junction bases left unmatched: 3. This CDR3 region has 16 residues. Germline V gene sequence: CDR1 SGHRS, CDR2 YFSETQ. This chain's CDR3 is CASSLAGTSGSYEQYF. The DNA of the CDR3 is TGCGCCAGCAGCTTGGCCGGGACTAGCGGTTCCTACGAGCAGTACTTC.

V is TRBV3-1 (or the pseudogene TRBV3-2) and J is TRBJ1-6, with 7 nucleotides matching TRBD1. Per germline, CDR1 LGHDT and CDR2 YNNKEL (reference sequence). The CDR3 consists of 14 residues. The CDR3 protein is CATEARDSNSPLHF. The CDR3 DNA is TGTGCGACCGAGGCCCGGGACAGCAATTCACCCCTCCACTTT.

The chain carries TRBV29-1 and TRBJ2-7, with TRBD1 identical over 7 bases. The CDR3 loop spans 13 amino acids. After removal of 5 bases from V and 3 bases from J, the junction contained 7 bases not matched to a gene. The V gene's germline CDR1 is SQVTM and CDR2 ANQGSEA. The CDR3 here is CSVSGTAHYEQYF. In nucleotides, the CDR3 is TGCAGCGTTTCCGGGACAGCACACTACGAGCAGTACTTC.

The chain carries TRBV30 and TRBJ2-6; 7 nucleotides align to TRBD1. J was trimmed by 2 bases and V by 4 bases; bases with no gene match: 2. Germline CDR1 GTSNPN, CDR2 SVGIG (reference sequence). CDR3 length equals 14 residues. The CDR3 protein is CAWTGTAGANVLTF. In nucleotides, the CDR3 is TGTGCCTGGACTGGGACAGCTGGGGCCAACGTCCTGACTTTC.

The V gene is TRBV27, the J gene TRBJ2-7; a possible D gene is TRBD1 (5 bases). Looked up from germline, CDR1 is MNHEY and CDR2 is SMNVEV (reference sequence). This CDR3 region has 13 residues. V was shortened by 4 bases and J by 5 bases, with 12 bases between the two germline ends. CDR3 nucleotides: TGTGCCAGCAGTTCAGGGCGCGCCCACGAGCAGTACTTC. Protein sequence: CASSSGRAHEQYF.

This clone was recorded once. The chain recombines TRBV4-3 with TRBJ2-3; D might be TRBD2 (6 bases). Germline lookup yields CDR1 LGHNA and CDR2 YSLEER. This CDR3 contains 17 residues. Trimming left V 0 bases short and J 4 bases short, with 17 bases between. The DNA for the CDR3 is TGCGCCAGCAGCCAAGAGGTCGGCGGGACCCCCGCAGATACGCAGTATTTT. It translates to CASSQEVGGTPADTQYF.

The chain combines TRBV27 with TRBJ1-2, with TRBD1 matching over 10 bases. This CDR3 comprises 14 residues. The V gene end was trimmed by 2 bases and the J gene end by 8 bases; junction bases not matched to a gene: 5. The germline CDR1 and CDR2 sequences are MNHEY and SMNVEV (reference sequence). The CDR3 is CASSLGQGERGYTF. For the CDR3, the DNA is TGTGCCAGCAGTTTAGGACAGGGGGAGCGAGGCTACACCTTC.

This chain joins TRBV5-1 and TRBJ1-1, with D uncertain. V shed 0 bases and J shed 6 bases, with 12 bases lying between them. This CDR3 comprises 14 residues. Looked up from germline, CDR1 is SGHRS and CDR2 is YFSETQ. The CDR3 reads CASSLEAGYSEAFF. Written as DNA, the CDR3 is TGCGCCAGCAGCTTGGAGGCAGGTTACTCTGAAGCTTTCTTT.

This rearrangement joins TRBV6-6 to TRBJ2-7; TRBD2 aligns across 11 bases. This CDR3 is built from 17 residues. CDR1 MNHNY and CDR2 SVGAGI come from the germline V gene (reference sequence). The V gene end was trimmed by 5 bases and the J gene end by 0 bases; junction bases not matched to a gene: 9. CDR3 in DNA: TGTGCCAGCAGTCCTCGGAGACTAGCGGGGATCTCCTACGAGCAGTACTTC. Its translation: CASSPRRLAGISYEQYF.

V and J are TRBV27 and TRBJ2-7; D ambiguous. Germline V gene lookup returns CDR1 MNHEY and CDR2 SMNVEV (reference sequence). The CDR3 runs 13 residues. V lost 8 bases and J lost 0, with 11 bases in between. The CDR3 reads CASGSSVSYEQYF. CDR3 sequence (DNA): TGTGCCAGCGGCTCGTCCGTCTCCTACGAGCAGTACTTC.

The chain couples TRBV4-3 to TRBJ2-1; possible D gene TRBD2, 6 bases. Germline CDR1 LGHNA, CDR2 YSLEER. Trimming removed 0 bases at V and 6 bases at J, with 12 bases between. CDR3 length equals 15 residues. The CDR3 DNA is TGCGCCAGCAGCCAAGATCGGCTGGGGGGCAATGAGCAGTTCTTC. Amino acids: CASSQDRLGGNEQFF.

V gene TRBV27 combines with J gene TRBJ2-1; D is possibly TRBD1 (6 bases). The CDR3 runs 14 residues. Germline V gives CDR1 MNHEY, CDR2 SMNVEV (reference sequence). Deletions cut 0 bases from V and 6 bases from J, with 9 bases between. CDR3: CASSLSDSSNEQFF. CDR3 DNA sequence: TGTGCCAGCAGTTTATCGGACAGCTCCAATGAGCAGTTCTTC.

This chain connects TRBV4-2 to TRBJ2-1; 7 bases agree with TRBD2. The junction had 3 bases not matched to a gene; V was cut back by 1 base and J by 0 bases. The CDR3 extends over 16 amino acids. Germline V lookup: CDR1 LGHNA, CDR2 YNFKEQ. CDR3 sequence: CASSQVGGSSYNEQFF. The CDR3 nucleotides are TGTGCCAGCAGCCAAGTCGGCGGGAGCTCCTACAATGAGCAGTTCTTC.

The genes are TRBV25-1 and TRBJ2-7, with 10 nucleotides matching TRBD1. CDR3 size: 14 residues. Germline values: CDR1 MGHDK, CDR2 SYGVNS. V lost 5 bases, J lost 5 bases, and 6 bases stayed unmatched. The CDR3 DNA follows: TGTGCCAGCAGTCCGTGGACAGGGGGGGACGAGCAGTACTTC. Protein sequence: CASSPWTGGDEQYF.